Below are 20 T cell receptor beta chains sequenced from a single sample in a study of OX40 agonist ivuxolimab in advanced cancers. TCRdb keeps only in-frame clones here, not all; method: immunoSEQ multiplex PCR. Of roughly 80,000 clones in the sample, 87% were seen once. Sequenced material: CD4+ or CD8+ T cells sorted from blood, taken in a trial of the OX40 agonist ivuxolimab. All receptors derive from an adult with an advanced solid tumor such as melanoma, head and neck, liver or kidney cancer.

V gene TRBV6-4 combines with J gene TRBJ2-3, with TRBD2 matching 7 bases. The length of the CDR3 is 15 residues. Trimming at V came to 5 bases and at J to 0 bases, leaving 5 bases not matched to a gene. Looked up from germline, CDR1 is MRHNA and CDR2 is SNTAGT. In DNA, the CDR3 is TGTGCCAGCAGTAAGACTAGCAGGAGCACAGATACGCAGTATTTT. Translating gives CASSKTSRSTDTQYF.

This clone was detected only once. The chain couples TRBV27 to TRBJ1-2, with D possibly TRBD1 on 6 matching bases. V gave up 3 bases and J gave up 4 bases, with 15 bases separating them. CDR3 length: 15 amino acids. Germline loops: CDR1 MNHEY, CDR2 SMNVEV (reference sequence). DNA for the CDR3: TGTGCCAGCAGTTTGTCTGGCAGGGGAATCTATGGCTACACCTTC. This sequence encodes CASSLSGRGIYGYTF.

J is TRBJ2-6 and V is TRBV27; possibly TRBD1 or TRBD2 for D (5 bases each). This CDR3 spans 17 amino acids. Germline CDR1 reads MNHEY; CDR2 reads SMNVEV (reference sequence). Trimming left V 3 bases short and J 3 bases short, with 15 bases between. As DNA, the CDR3 is TGTGCCAGCAGTTTGGGGGAGACCAGTCTTGGGGCCAACGTCCTGACTTTC. Translating it yields CASSLGETSLGANVLTF.

The chain employs TRBV7-8 and TRBJ2-5, with a weak D call TRBD2 (6 bases). The CDR3 contains 14 residues. CDR1 SGHVS and CDR2 FQNEAQ come from the germline V gene. Between the trimmed V and J ends, which lost 4 bases and 4 bases, there was a span of 13 bases. CDR3 coding DNA: TGTGCCAGCAGCTCGGGCCACGGGGGAGAGACCCAGTACTTC. Translating it yields CASSSGHGGETQYF.

The chain couples TRBV6-5 to TRBJ2-2; 8 bases are shared with TRBD1. V shed 6 bases and J 5 bases; nucleotides not matched to a gene: 5. This CDR3 is 14 amino acids long. The germline V gene encodes CDR1 MNHEY and CDR2 SVGAGI. CDR3 residues: CASSRGLKTGELFF. CDR3 in DNA: TGTGCCAGCAGCAGGGGGCTGAAGACCGGGGAGCTGTTTTTT.

The chain employs TRBV29-1 and TRBJ1-2; D is possibly TRBD1 (5 bases). Trimming shortened V by 6 bases and J by 4 bases, and 18 bases separated the two germline ends. The CDR3 contains 14 residues. The V gene's germline CDR1 is SQVTM and CDR2 ANQGSEA. The DNA of the CDR3 is TGCAGCGTCCGAGCAGATGACAGTGTCTATGGCTACACCTTC. As protein: CSVRADDSVYGYTF.

This clone was seen just once. This rearrangement joins TRBV5-6 to TRBJ1-5, with D perhaps matching TRBD1 (5 bases). The CDR3 is 14 residues long. The germline V and J ends were trimmed by 1 base and 7 bases, with 12 bases remaining between them. CDR1 is SGHDT, CDR2 YYEEEE, per germline. This CDR3 reads CASSLYPGTQPQHF. The CDR3 nucleotides are TGTGCCAGCAGCTTGTATCCGGGGACCCAGCCCCAGCATTTT.

V gene TRBV27 combines with J gene TRBJ2-7; D gene ambiguous. The ends were cut back, 2 bases at V and 3 bases at J, with 8 bases in the middle. CDR1 MNHEY and CDR2 SMNVEV come from the germline V gene (reference sequence). This CDR3 comprises 13 residues. CDR3 in DNA: TGTGCCAGCAGTTTAAGGGCTTACTACGAGCAGTACTTC. Translation gives CASSLRAYYEQYF.

The count of this clone is one. V usage is TRBV5-4 and J usage is TRBJ2-7; the D is unclear. There are 14 residues in the CDR3. Between the trimmed V and J ends, which lost 0 bases and 2 bases, there was a span of 9 bases. The germline gives CDR1 SGHNT, CDR2 YYREEE (reference sequence). The CDR3 DNA follows: TGTGCCAGCAGCTTGGACGGTCAGACCTACGAGCAGTACGTC. This encodes CASSLDGQTYEQYV.

This clone was seen once. The chain couples TRBV9 to TRBJ2-7; 7 bases match TRBD2. Per germline, CDR1 SGDLS and CDR2 YYNGEE. V lost 0 bases to trimming and J lost 4 bases; unmatched junction nucleotides: 4. There are 14 residues in the CDR3. Here the CDR3 DNA reads TGTGCCAGCAGCGTAGGGACTAGAAGGTACGAGCAGTACTTC. It encodes CASSVGTRRYEQYF.

The chain recombines TRBV5-1 with TRBJ2-5; TRBD2 agrees at 14 bases. The trim removed 6 bases at V and 5 bases at J, leaving 6 bases unmatched. Germline CDR1 is SGHRS and CDR2 is YFSETQ. The CDR3 consists of 15 residues. CDR3 in DNA: TGCGCCAGCACCCCGGGACTAGCGGGAGCGGAGACCCAGTACTTC. Translating it yields CASTPGLAGAETQYF.

The V gene is TRBV5-5, the J gene TRBJ2-5, with D possibly being TRBD2 (6 bases). Germline V gene sequence: CDR1 SGHKS, CDR2 YYEKEE (reference sequence). V lost 4 bases to trimming and J lost 6 bases, with 10 bases between them. The CDR3 has 12 residues. The CDR3 is CASSQLAKTQYF. The CDR3 bases are TGTGCCAGCAGCCAACTAGCAAAGACCCAGTACTTC.

The rearrangement joins TRBV6-4 to TRBJ1-1; D is uncertain. The CDR3 is made up of 13 amino acids. V was cut by 5 bases and J by 0 bases, with 7 bases left in between. CDR1 MRHNA and CDR2 SNTAGT come from the germline V gene. As DNA, the CDR3 is TGTGCCAGCAGTACACAATTGAACACTGAAGCTTTCTTT. Protein product: CASSTQLNTEAFF.

This clone was seen only once. The chain links TRBV29-1 to TRBJ2-1; possibly TRBD2 for D (5 bases). The CDR3 consists of 12 residues. Germline loops: CDR1 SQVTM, CDR2 ANQGSEA. Between the trimmed V and J ends, which lost 2 bases and 12 bases, there was a span of 14 bases. The CDR3 protein is CSVEREGLRQFF. CDR3 sequence (DNA): TGCAGCGTTGAACGGGAAGGGTTGCGGCAGTTCTTC.

This chain uses TRBV6-5 with TRBJ1-5; no reliable D call. V was cut by 3 bases and J by 4 bases, with 13 bases left in between. The CDR3 has 15 amino acids. The germline V gene has CDR1 MNHEY and CDR2 SVGAGI. The CDR3 region is CASSYSNTGNQPQHF. The CDR3 bases are TGTGCCAGCAGTTATTCGAATACGGGGAATCAGCCCCAGCATTTT.

The chain is built from TRBV19 and TRBJ1-1, with TRBD1 matching 9 bases. Germline V gives CDR1 LNHDA, CDR2 SQIVND (reference sequence). After removal of 6 bases from V and 0 bases from J, the junction contained 8 bases not matched to a gene. This CDR3 contains 16 residues. The DNA of the CDR3 is TGTGCCAGTAGCAAACAGGGGGCCGGGGTGAACACTGAAGCTTTCTTT. It translates to CASSKQGAGVNTEAFF. Drawing the rest from reference TRBV19 and TRBJ1-1, the complete variable domain is DGGITQSPKYLFRKEGQNVTLSCEQNLNHDAMYWYRQDPGQGLRLIYYSQIVNDFQKGDIAEGYSVSREKKESFPLTVTSAQKNPTAFYLCASSKQGAGVNTEAFFGQGTRLTVV.

The chain couples TRBV15 to TRBJ1-4; a possible D gene is TRBD1 (6 bases). The germline gives CDR1 LNHNV, CDR2 YYDKDF (reference sequence). V gave up 0 bases and J gave up 7 bases, with 12 bases separating them. The CDR3 is 15 residues long. The CDR3 bases are TGTGCCACCAGCAGAGAGGGCCAGGGGAGTGAAAAACTGTTTTTT. Encoded protein: CATSREGQGSEKLFF. The whole variable domain, filled in from reference TRBV15 and TRBJ1-4, reads DAMVIQNPRYQVTQFGKPVTLSCSQTLNHNVMYWYQQKSSQAPKLLFHYYDKDFNNEADTPDNFQSRRPNTSFCFLDIRSPGLGDTAMYLCATSREGQGSEKLFFGSGTQLSVL.

The CDR3 loop is CASSLVLGEAFF. CDR3 bases: TGTGCCAGCAGCTTAGTCCTGGGTGAAGCTTTCTTT. This chain uses TRBV7-6 with TRBJ1-1, with D unresolved. This CDR3 region has 12 residues. The germline V and J ends were trimmed by 1 base and 7 bases, with 7 bases remaining between them. Germline V gives CDR1 SGHVS, CDR2 FNYEAQ.

V usage is TRBV18 and J usage is TRBJ2-2, with TRBD2 identical over 12 bases. This CDR3 comprises 16 residues. The junction had 2 bases not matched to a gene; V was cut back by 4 bases and J by 2 bases. The germline CDR1 and CDR2 sequences are KGHSH and LQKENI. In DNA, the CDR3 is TGTGCCAGCTCACGAGGACTAGCGGGAAACACCGGGGAGCTGTTTTTT. It is translated as CASSRGLAGNTGELFF.

The chain is built from TRBV19 and TRBJ1-6, with TRBD1 matching 8 bases. Germline V CDR1 and CDR2: LNHDA, SQIVND (reference sequence). CDR3 length: 13 residues. With 5 bases clipped from V and 7 bases from J, the junction kept 1 base outside the gene matches. The CDR3 loop is CASSQGANSPLHF. The CDR3 nucleotides are TGTGCCAGTAGTCAGGGGGCGAATTCACCCCTCCACTTT.